These 4 T cell receptor beta chains came from one sample sequenced in a study of blood T cell repertoires in COVID-19. Method: immunoSEQ multiplex PCR; TCRdb's copy keeps in-frame clones and lacks some. The table has 99,000 or so clones, approximately 85% seen once; the top ten hold about 4.8%. The specimen sequenced was peripheral blood. The origin of the receptors is a man in his fifties or sixties with acute or convalescent COVID-19.

The V call is TRBV5-1, the J call TRBJ1-4; 8 nucleotides agree with TRBD1. The CDR3 contains 16 residues. With 4 bases clipped from V and 3 bases from J, the junction kept 8 bases outside the gene matches. Germline loops: CDR1 SGHRS, CDR2 YFSETQ. The CDR3 DNA reads TGCGCCAGCAGCGCGGAGGCCAGGGGGCCTAATGAAAAACTGTTTTTT. Its translation is CASSAEARGPNEKLFF.

This clone appeared once. This chain joins TRBV5-1 and TRBJ1-1; D is ambiguous. Deletions cut 4 bases from V and 3 bases from J, with 10 bases between. Germline CDR1 and CDR2: SGHRS and YFSETQ. CDR3 length: 13 residues. The CDR3 reads CASSLTEYTEAFF. In DNA form, the CDR3 reads TGCGCCAGCAGCCTCACTGAGTACACTGAAGCTTTCTTT.

This clone was observed a few times. This sequence joins TRBV4-2 and TRBJ1-6; TRBD1 might be the D (5 bases). Per germline, CDR1 LGHNA and CDR2 YNFKEQ. This CDR3 has 17 amino acids. The V gene lost 4 bases and the J gene lost 1 base, with 14 bases spanning the gap. The CDR3 nucleotides are TGTGCCAGCAGCCCTTCCCGGGGGGGTTCCTATAATTCACCCCTCCACTTT. The encoded protein is CASSPSRGGSYNSPLHF.

This chain joins TRBV15 and TRBJ1-5; D not resolved. The CDR3 has 16 residues. Germline CDR1 reads LNHNV; CDR2 reads YYDKDF (reference sequence). Trimming removed 6 bases from V and 4 bases from J, with 19 bases in between. CDR3 loop: CATRSTEGNWNQPQHF. The CDR3 nucleotides read TGTGCCACCAGATCGACCGAGGGTAATTGGAATCAGCCCCAGCATTTT. Using reference TRBV15 and TRBJ1-5 for the parts outside the CDR3, the full variable domain is DAMVIQNPRYQVTQFGKPVTLSCSQTLNHNVMYWYQQKSSQAPKLLFHYYDKDFNNEADTPDNFQSRRPNTSFCFLDIRSPGLGDTAMYLCATRSTEGNWNQPQHFGDGTRLSIL.